This TCR beta chain is drawn from a study of T cell responses to AZD1222 COVID-19 vaccine. Only one count was recorded for this clone. The antigen is not known. Study conclusions and caveats: Variant regions that are unmutated are reportedly the target of nearly half of spike-specific TCRs. Seropositive status at baseline applied to only six AZD1222 recipients.

TCRdb's copy holds only in-frame clones and misses some; the assay was immunoSEQ multiplex PCR. The repertoire holds approximately 120,000 clones, about nine tenths seen once, with about 5% in the top ten. With 6 bases removed from V and 4 bases from J, the gap between germline ends came to 9 bases. This CDR3 region has 12 residues. Germline values: CDR1 MDHEN, CDR2 SYDVKM. This material consisted of peripheral blood, taken on day 0 of AZD1222 vaccination. The chain has TRBV28 and TRBJ1-1; D gene uncertain. The clonotype comes from an adult in good health. This CDR3 reads CASRNPGTEAFF. CDR3 coding DNA: TGTGCCAGCAGGAATCCTGGCACTGAAGCTTTCTTT.